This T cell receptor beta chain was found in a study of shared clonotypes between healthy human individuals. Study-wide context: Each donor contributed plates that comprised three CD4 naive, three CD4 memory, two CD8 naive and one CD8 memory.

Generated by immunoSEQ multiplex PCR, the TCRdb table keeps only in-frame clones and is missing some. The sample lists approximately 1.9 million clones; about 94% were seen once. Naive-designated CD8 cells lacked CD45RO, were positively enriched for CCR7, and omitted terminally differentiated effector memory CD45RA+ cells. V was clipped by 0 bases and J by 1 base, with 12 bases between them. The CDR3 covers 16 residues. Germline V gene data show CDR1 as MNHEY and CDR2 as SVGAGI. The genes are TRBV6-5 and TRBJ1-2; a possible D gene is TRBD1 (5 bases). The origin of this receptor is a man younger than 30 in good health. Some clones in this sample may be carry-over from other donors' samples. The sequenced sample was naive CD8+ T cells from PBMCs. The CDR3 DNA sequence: TGTGCCAGCAGTTACTCCGGGGCAGGCCTTAACTATGGCTACACCTTC. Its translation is CASSYSGAGLNYGYTF.